This entry describes one T cell receptor beta chain. The antigen remains undetermined. Until they underwent thyroid surgery, no patient had received any treatment. Germline CDR1 and CDR2: DFQATT and SNEGSKA (reference sequence). Unmatched junction bases numbered 8, after V lost 3 bases and J lost 4 bases. This CDR3 is built from 14 residues. The sample originates from a study of metastatic and nonmetastatic thyroid tumors. Study details: Both malignant and benign thyroid patients supplied peripheral blood and tumor or nodule tissue samples, across which the repertoires of these patients were then compared. Points from the study as a whole: Malignant thyroid tumors reportedly had TCR beta diversity that was significantly higher than in benign nodules, in blood and tumor.

Authors' methods: Built for papillary thyroid cancer, a distant-metastasis classifier drew on CDR3 differences across clinicopathological groups. MiXCR was used by TCRdb to re-call the PCR reads. The V and J calls come from TCRdb's annotation, not from the publication. This sample yields 40,000 or so clones, of which roughly 26% are seen a single time; 8% to 10% belongs to the top ten. This clonotype was obtained from a female donor with papillary thyroid cancer or a benign thyroid nodule (not recorded which). Some clones in this sample may be carry-over from other donors' samples. The genes are TRBV20-1 and TRBJ2-7; 8 nucleotides match TRBD1. The sample comprised blood. CDR3 DNA: TGCAGTGCTAGCCCCCGGACAGGGATATACGAGCAGTACTTC. Its translation: CSASPRTGIYEQYF.